These 21 T cell receptor beta chains share one sample of origin, sequenced in a study of OX40 agonist ivuxolimab in advanced cancers. Libraries were prepared by immunoSEQ multiplex PCR; TCRdb keeps only in-frame clonotypes and omits some of them. The table lists 35,000 to 40,000 clones, around 73% of them singletons. Sequences were derived from CD4+ or CD8+ T cells sorted from blood, sampled in a trial of the OX40 agonist ivuxolimab. These receptors originate from an adult with an advanced solid tumor such as melanoma, head and neck, liver or kidney cancer.

V is TRBV7-2 and J is TRBJ2-3; no clear D. CDR1 and CDR2 from the germline V gene are SGHTA and FQGNSA. The V end was cut by 4 bases, the J end by 4 bases, with 15 bases between. The CDR3 has 15 amino acids. The CDR3 DNA follows: TGTGCCAGCAGCTCCCCGCTGGCGGTCTCAGATACGCAGTATTTT. Its protein is CASSSPLAVSDTQYF.

The V and J genes are TRBV19 and TRBJ2-2; no definite D call. The CDR3 has 10 amino acids. Germline lookup yields CDR1 LNHDA and CDR2 SQIVND (reference sequence). The V gene lost 10 bases and the J gene lost 6 bases, with 6 bases spanning the gap. CDR3: CATLAGELFF. CDR3 nucleotide sequence: TGTGCCACTCTCGCCGGGGAGCTGTTTTTT.

V is TRBV12-1 and J is TRBJ1-1; TRBD1 was called by the table and not checked on the DNA. TRBV12-1 counts as a pseudogene. The CDR3 consists of 15 residues. CDR3 protein: CASSCAGTGKPEAFF. The DNA for the CDR3 is TGTGCCAGCAGCTGCGCCGGGACAGGGAAACCTGAAGCTTTCTTT.

A few counts support this clone. V and J are TRBV28 and TRBJ2-5, with D possibly being TRBD1 or TRBD2 (5 bases each). V was cut by 7 bases and J by 4 bases, with 13 bases left in between. CDR1 is MDHEN and CDR2 is SYDVKM in the germline V gene. The CDR3 sequence is 13 residues long. CDR3 protein: CASTAGTLETQYF. CDR3 DNA: TGTGCCAGCACGGCAGGGACCCTAGAGACCCAGTACTTC. The full variable domain, rest sourced from reference TRBV28 and TRBJ2-5, is DVKVTQSSRYLVKRTGEKVFLECVQDMDHENMFWYRQDPGLGLRLIYFSYDVKMKEKGDIPEGYSVSREKKERFSLILESASTNQTSMYLCASTAGTLETQYFGPGTRLLVL.

CDR3 amino acids: CASSTVLGGTDTQYF. CDR3 in DNA: TGTGCCAGCTCAACCGTATTAGGGGGCACAGATACGCAGTATTTT. This sequence joins TRBV18 and TRBJ2-3; perhaps TRBD1 as D (5 bases). CDR1 and CDR2 (germline): KGHSH, LQKENI. The V gene lost 5 bases and the J gene lost 1 base, with 13 bases spanning the gap. The CDR3 runs 15 residues.

The V and J genes are TRBV10-3 and TRBJ2-2, with 9 bases that match TRBD2. Germline V gene data show CDR1 as ENHRY and CDR2 as SYGVKD. This CDR3 comprises 15 residues. V dropped 8 bases and J dropped 2; count of bases not matched to a gene: 6. Here the CDR3 DNA reads TGTGCCATCCCACGGCGGGAGGGTAACACCGGGGAGCTGTTTTTT. Its translation: CAIPRREGNTGELFF.

DNA of the CDR3: TGTGCCACCAGGACAGGGAAAAGGTACGAGCAGTACTTC. Residues: CATRTGKRYEQYF. V and J are TRBV28 and TRBJ2-7; TRBD1 agrees at 8 bases. V lost 10 bases, J lost 4 bases, and 9 bases stayed unmatched. Germline CDR1 MDHEN, CDR2 SYDVKM. CDR3 size: 13 residues.

The chain joins TRBV4-1 to TRBJ2-7, with 8 bases identical to TRBD1. The trim removed 4 bases at V and 5 bases at J, leaving 4 bases unmatched. CDR1 and CDR2 from the germline V gene are MGHRA and YSYEKL. The CDR3 extends over 13 amino acids. In DNA form, the CDR3 reads TGCGCCAGCAGCCCAGACAGGGGCGACGAGCAGTACTTC. This sequence encodes CASSPDRGDEQYF.

The chain uses TRBV7-8 and TRBJ2-7; 8 positions agree with TRBD2. CDR3 length equals 16 residues. Trimming cost V 5 bases and J 2 bases; bases outside gene matches: 11. The germline V gene encodes CDR1 SGHVS and CDR2 FQNEAQ. Written as DNA, the CDR3 is TGTGCCAGCAGCGTCTTCGGGAGGGCTGGGACCTACGAGCAGTACTTC. Its translation: CASSVFGRAGTYEQYF.

In its sample, this clone was seen a few times. This chain uses TRBV30 with TRBJ1-5; D is undetermined. The germline CDR1 and CDR2 sequences are GTSNPN and SVGIG (reference sequence). CDR3 length: 11 residues. Between the trimmed V and J ends, which lost 1 base and 13 bases, there was a span of 11 bases. CDR3 in amino acids: CAWSEKGNQHF. CDR3 DNA: TGTGCCTGGAGTGAAAAGGGAAATCAGCATTTT.

The V gene is TRBV15, the J gene TRBJ1-1, with a weak D call TRBD1 (6 bases). The CDR3 contains 17 residues. The germline V gene has CDR1 LNHNV and CDR2 YYDKDF (reference sequence). V lost 0 bases to trimming and J lost 1 base, with 15 bases between them. The CDR3 is CATSRDRGGPENTEAFF. CDR3 DNA: TGTGCCACCAGCAGAGATCGGGGGGGGCCCGAGAACACTGAAGCTTTCTTT.

V and J are TRBV9 and TRBJ1-2, with D unresolved. The V and J ends lost 3 bases and 4 bases respectively, with 7 bases between them. Germline-derived CDR1 and CDR2 are SGDLS and YYNGEE. The CDR3 has 12 residues. The CDR3 reads CASSAGIYGYTF. As DNA, the CDR3 is TGTGCCAGCAGCGCCGGGATCTATGGCTACACCTTC.

The chain links TRBV6-4 to TRBJ2-5; D is unclear. The CDR3 spans 11 residues. Trimming removed 3 bases from V and 5 bases from J, with 4 bases in between. In germline, CDR1 is MRHNA, CDR2 SNTAGT. CDR3 sequence: CASSEGETQYF. The DNA of the CDR3 is TGTGCCAGCAGTGAAGGCGAGACCCAGTACTTC.

This chain connects TRBV2 to TRBJ1-1, with 7 bases that match TRBD1. The germline V gene encodes CDR1 SNHLY and CDR2 FYNNEI. This CDR3 contains 16 residues. V was clipped by 5 bases and J by 0 bases; unmatched bases: 9. CDR3 sequence (DNA): TGTGCCAGCAGTCCCCGGGACAGCTCCATGAACACTGAAGCTTTCTTT. Residues: CASSPRDSSMNTEAFF.

V usage is TRBV28 and J usage is TRBJ2-7; 11 nucleotides align to TRBD1. V shed 8 bases, J shed 2 bases, and the junction held 8 bases outside the gene matches. Germline CDR1 is MDHEN and CDR2 is SYDVKM. The CDR3 runs 15 residues. DNA of the CDR3: TGTGCCAGCGAGTACCGGGACAGGGGGGCCTACGAGCAGTACTTC. Its translation is CASEYRDRGAYEQYF.

This CDR3 reads CASSVDRDEQFF. In nucleotides, the CDR3 is TGTGCCAGCAGCGTAGACAGGGATGAGCAGTTCTTC. This chain links TRBV7-8 with TRBJ2-1; 7 bases are shared with TRBD1. The J segment lost 8 bases and the V segment lost 5 bases, leaving 3 bases of the junction unmatched. The CDR3 is 12 amino acids. Looked up from germline, CDR1 is SGHVS and CDR2 is FQNEAQ.

The chain is built from TRBV6-4 and TRBJ2-3; 8 nucleotides line up with TRBD2. This CDR3 has 15 amino acids. Germline V gives CDR1 MRHNA, CDR2 SNTAGT. Unmatched junction bases numbered 6, after V lost 2 bases and J lost 5 bases. The CDR3 spells CASSDGTRDLDTQYF. The CDR3 DNA is TGTGCCAGCAGTGACGGGACTAGAGACTTAGATACGCAGTATTTT.

CDR3 in amino acids: CAWGDRTGELFF. The CDR3, as DNA: TGTGCCTGGGGGGACCGGACCGGGGAGCTGTTTTTT. The chain combines TRBV30 with TRBJ2-2; either TRBD1 or TRBD2 may fit D (5 bases each). The V gene lost 5 bases and the J gene lost 5 bases, with 9 bases spanning the gap. The CDR3 contains 12 residues. Germline assignment: CDR1 GTSNPN and CDR2 SVGIG (reference sequence). Drawing the rest from reference TRBV30 and TRBJ2-2, the complete variable domain is SQTIHQWPATLVQPVGSPLSLECTVEGTSNPNLYWYRQAAGRGLQLLFYSVGIGQISSEVPQNLSASRPQDRQFILSSKKLLLSDSGFYLCAWGDRTGELFFGEGSRLTVL.

This CDR3 reads CASSPLTGATYEQYF. In nucleotides, the CDR3 is TGTGCCAGCAGCCCTCTTACAGGGGCCACCTACGAGCAGTACTTC. This chain links TRBV6-5 with TRBJ2-7; TRBD1 matches 7 bases. This CDR3 region has 15 residues. Germline CDR1 is MNHEY and CDR2 is SVGAGI. Trimming removed 6 bases from V and 2 bases from J; junction bases left unmatched: 10.

This clone showed up just once. This chain links TRBV4-3 with TRBJ1-1; D is unresolved. V gave up 0 bases and J gave up 1 base, with 6 bases separating them. This CDR3 is 14 amino acids long. Looked up from germline, CDR1 is LGHNA and CDR2 is YSLEER. CDR3 amino acids: CASSQDAWNTEAFF. The CDR3 DNA is TGCGCCAGCAGCCAAGATGCGTGGAACACTGAAGCTTTCTTT.

The V and J genes are TRBV7-9 and TRBJ2-7; D may be TRBD1 (5 bases). From germline, CDR1 is SEHNR and CDR2 FQNEAQ (reference sequence). V lost 2 bases, J lost 2 bases, and 13 bases lay in between. The CDR3 covers 15 residues. CDR3 DNA sequence: TGTGCCAGCAGCTTAAGGGGCTGGGGTACCTACGAGCAGTACTTC. Translation gives CASSLRGWGTYEQYF.